In its sample, the clone carrying this TCR beta chain was seen once. The germline V gene encodes CDR1 LNHNV and CDR2 YYDKDF (reference sequence). The CDR3 is 20 amino acids. Germline trimming cut 6 bases from V and 3 bases from J; bases unmatched to any gene: 22. TCRdb's copy holds only in-frame clones and misses some; the assay was immunoSEQ multiplex PCR. The table records some 88,000 clones, roughly 85% of them present only once. This sample was included in a study of blood T cell repertoires in COVID-19. Study-level information: Italy, Spain and the United States were the sources of the convalescent and acute COVID-19 samples. In each case, the material was cDNA or gDNA derived from T cells, B-cell-depleted T cells, or PBMCs.

Sequences were obtained from peripheral blood. The receptor was isolated from a man in his sixties with acute or convalescent COVID-19. The V gene is TRBV15, the J gene TRBJ2-5; TRBD2 matches at 10 bases. In DNA, the CDR3 is TGTGCCACCAGTACCAAGAATCTAGCGGGAGAAGGGAGGCAAAAAGAGACCCAGTACTTC. Encoded protein: CATSTKNLAGEGRQKETQYF.